Given below is one T cell receptor beta chain in context. This entry belongs to a study of control samples from healthy donors and cancer patients. The CDR3 has 11 residues. CDR1 is SGHDT, CDR2 YYEEEE, per germline. V was clipped by 0 bases and J by 10 bases, with 5 bases between them. Sequencing was performed with immunoSEQ multiplex PCR; in TCRdb, only in-frame clones are kept and a portion is missing. The repertoire has over 60,000 clones, around 85% of them found once; the top ten carry about 5%. V is TRBV5-6 and J is TRBJ2-1; D call uncertain. Sequences were obtained from blood. This TCR was recovered from a man between 35 and 55 years old in good health. In DNA form, the CDR3 reads TGTGCCAGCAGCTTGGGCAGAGAGCAGTTCTTC. Amino acid sequence: CASSLGREQFF.